These 10 T cell receptor beta chains came from one sample sequenced in a study of T-cell memory formation after mild COVID-19. MiXCR, run by TCRdb on the 5' RACE reads, gives a single entry per CDR3 protein. The profile covers around 340,000 distinct CDR3 sequences, with roughly an eighth appearing a single time and 22% taken by the ten largest. Sequenced input: PBMCs or a T cell subset sorted from them (not recorded which). Receptors were obtained from a man aged 18 to 29 who had mild COVID-19 (a few samples of this study predate the infection). Cell type and time point are not known.

The rearrangement links TRBV18 to TRBJ1-1; 8 bases align to TRBD1. V was pared by 3 bases and J by 1 base, with 7 bases of the junction left unmatched. The germline V gene encodes CDR1 KGHSH and CDR2 LQKENI. CDR3 length: 16 amino acids. In nucleotides, the CDR3 is TGTGCCAGCTCACCTAAGACAGGGGATGGGAACACTGAAGCTTTCTTT. Residues: CASSPKTGDGNTEAFF.

This clonotype was detected a few times. The chain recombines TRBV7-2 with TRBJ1-6; tentative D call: TRBD1 (5 bases). The CDR3 has 14 amino acids. Germline assignment: CDR1 SGHTA and CDR2 FQGNSA. V lost 5 bases, J lost 7 bases, and 12 bases lay in between. DNA of the CDR3: TGTGCCAGCAGCCCGACAGACTGGAATTCACCCCTCCACTTT. This gives the protein CASSPTDWNSPLHF.

This chain joins TRBV20-1 and TRBJ1-2; D unresolved. V dropped 3 bases and J dropped 4 bases, with 9 bases sitting between them. The CDR3 has 12 amino acids. The germline V gene has CDR1 DFQATT and CDR2 SNEGSKA (reference sequence). The CDR3, as DNA: TGCAGTGCTAGTTCTACCCTCTATGGCTACACCTTC. It specifies CSASSTLYGYTF.

The chain uses TRBV4-1 and TRBJ2-3, with D possibly called TRBD1 or TRBD2 (6 bases each). CDR1 is MGHRA and CDR2 is YSYEKL in the germline V gene. The CDR3 spans 16 residues. V gave up 3 bases and J gave up 6 bases, with 19 bases separating them. The CDR3 spells CASSQPGWGATDTQYF. CDR3 bases: TGCGCCAGCAGCCAGCCCGGTTGGGGGGCGACCGATACGCAGTATTTT.

The V call is TRBV7-9, the J call TRBJ2-1; D is possibly TRBD1 (6 bases). This CDR3 is 14 amino acids long. Germline V gives CDR1 SEHNR, CDR2 FQNEAQ (reference sequence). Trimming took off 4 bases at V and 5 bases at J, with 12 bases between the two ends. The CDR3 sequence is CASSSGDNHNEQFF. The CDR3 nucleotides read TGTGCCAGCAGCTCCGGGGACAATCACAATGAGCAGTTCTTC.

The rearrangement joins TRBV6-5 to TRBJ1-2, with 8 positions matching TRBD1. V trimming: 10 bases; J trimming: 4 bases; junction bases outside the gene matches: 14. The CDR3 length is 15 residues. CDR1 MNHEY and CDR2 SVGAGI come from the germline V gene. In DNA, the CDR3 is TGTGCCACCATGGGTCCAGGGGGCCCGATCTATGGCTACACCTTC. Protein: CATMGPGGPIYGYTF.

Only a few counts were recorded for this clonotype. The chain couples TRBV7-8 to TRBJ2-7, with a weak D call TRBD1 (5 bases). Germline V CDR1 and CDR2: SGHVS, FQNEAQ. V was shortened by 5 bases and J by 2 bases, with 10 bases between the two germline ends. The CDR3 sequence is 13 residues long. In DNA, the CDR3 is TGTGCCAGCAGCGAGGACATTACCTACGAGCAGTACGTC. Its translation: CASSEDITYEQYV.

DNA of the CDR3: TGTGCCAGCAGCCCAGAGGTCTACCAAGAGACCCAGTACTTC. Amino acid sequence: CASSPEVYQETQYF. J is TRBJ2-5 and V is TRBV7-2; no clear D gene. The CDR3 is 14 residues long. Germline V gene sequence: CDR1 SGHTA, CDR2 FQGNSA. V was trimmed by 5 bases and J by 0 bases, leaving 10 bases between them.

This clonotype was observed a handful of times. The chain employs TRBV5-1 and TRBJ1-2, with a possible D match to TRBD1 (5 bases). The CDR3 has 14 residues. V lost 0 bases to trimming and J lost 6 bases, with 12 bases between them. Germline V CDR1 and CDR2: SGHRS, YFSETQ. The CDR3 coding sequence is TGCGCCAGCAGCTTGGATCGGGGCGGGGATGGCTACACCTTC. Translating gives CASSLDRGGDGYTF. Full variable domain (rest looked up from reference TRBV5-1 and TRBJ1-2): KAGVTQTPRYLIKTRGQQVTLSCSPISGHRSVSWYQQTPGQGLQFLFEYFSETQRNKGNFPGRFSGRQFSNSRSEMNVSTLELGDSALYLCASSLDRGGDGYTFGSGTRLTVV.

The chain has TRBV20-1 and TRBJ1-6, with TRBD1 matching over 10 bases. V lost 6 bases to trimming and J lost 7 bases; unmatched junction nucleotides: 12. Germline CDR1 DFQATT, CDR2 SNEGSKA (reference sequence). CDR3 length: 16 amino acids. This CDR3 is CSARGGLGQGNSPLHF. The CDR3 bases are TGCAGTGCCCGAGGGGGTTTGGGACAGGGGAATTCACCCCTCCACTTT.